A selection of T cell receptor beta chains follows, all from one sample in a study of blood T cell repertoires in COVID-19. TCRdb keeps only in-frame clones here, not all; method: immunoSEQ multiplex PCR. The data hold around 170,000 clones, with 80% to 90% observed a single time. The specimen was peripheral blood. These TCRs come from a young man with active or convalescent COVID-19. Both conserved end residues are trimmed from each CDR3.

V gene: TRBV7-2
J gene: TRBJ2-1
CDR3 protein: ASSLSGEQF

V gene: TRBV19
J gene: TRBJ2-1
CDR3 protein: ASSIGGLGNEQF

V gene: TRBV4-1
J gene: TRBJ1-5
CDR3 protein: ASSPLPGGKQPQH

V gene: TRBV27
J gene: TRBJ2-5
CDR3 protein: ASRATTQETQY

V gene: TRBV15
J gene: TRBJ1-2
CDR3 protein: ATSIGRDLEIA

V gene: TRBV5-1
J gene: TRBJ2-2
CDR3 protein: ASSHTGTRELF

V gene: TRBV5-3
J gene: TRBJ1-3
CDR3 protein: AHLQGSGNTIY

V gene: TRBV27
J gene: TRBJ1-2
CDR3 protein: ASSLSQGYGYT

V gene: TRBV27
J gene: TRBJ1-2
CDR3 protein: ASSPQGATNYGYT

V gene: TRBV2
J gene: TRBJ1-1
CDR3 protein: ASRVRVIDLNTEAF

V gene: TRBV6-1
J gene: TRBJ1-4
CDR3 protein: ASSEGQVREKLF

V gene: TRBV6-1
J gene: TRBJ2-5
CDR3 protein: ASSEGAGPTFETQY